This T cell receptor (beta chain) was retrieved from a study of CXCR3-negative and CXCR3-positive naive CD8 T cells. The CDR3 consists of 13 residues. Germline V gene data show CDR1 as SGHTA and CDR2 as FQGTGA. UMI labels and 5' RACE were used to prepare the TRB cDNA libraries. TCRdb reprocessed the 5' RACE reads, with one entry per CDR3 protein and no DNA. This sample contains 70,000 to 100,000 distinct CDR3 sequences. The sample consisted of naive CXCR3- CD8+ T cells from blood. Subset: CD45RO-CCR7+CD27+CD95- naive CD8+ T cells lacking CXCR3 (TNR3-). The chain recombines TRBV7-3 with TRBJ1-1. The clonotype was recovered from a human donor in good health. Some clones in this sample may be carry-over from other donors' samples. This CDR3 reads CASRTSGNTEAFF.